This TCR beta chain stems from a study of T cells in Graves' hyperthyroidism and ophthalmopathy. Amplification of TCR beta CDR3 regions was performed using RNA transcripts as template. Using the HTBI primer set, a first-round RT-PCR was run on the TCR CDR3. TCRdb fed the multiplex PCR reads into MiXCR, producing one record per CDR3 protein. Here the sample spans some 500,000 distinct CDR3 sequences, roughly 14% being singletons. Germline V gene lookup returns CDR1 MGHRA and CDR2 YSYEKL. Trimming took 2 bases from V and 0 from J, leaving 7 bases between them. The length of the CDR3 is 14 residues. Recently diagnosed hyperthyroidism of less than 2 months' duration affected patients aged 18 to 65.

The chain has TRBV4-1 and TRBJ1-1, with D hard to call. Sequencing was carried out using blood. The clonotype originates from a woman between 18 and 29 years old with Graves' hyperthyroidism. The CDR3 DNA sequence: TGCGCCAGCAGCCAAAGGGATATGAACACTGAAGCTTTCTTT. Its translation: CASSQRDMNTEAFF.